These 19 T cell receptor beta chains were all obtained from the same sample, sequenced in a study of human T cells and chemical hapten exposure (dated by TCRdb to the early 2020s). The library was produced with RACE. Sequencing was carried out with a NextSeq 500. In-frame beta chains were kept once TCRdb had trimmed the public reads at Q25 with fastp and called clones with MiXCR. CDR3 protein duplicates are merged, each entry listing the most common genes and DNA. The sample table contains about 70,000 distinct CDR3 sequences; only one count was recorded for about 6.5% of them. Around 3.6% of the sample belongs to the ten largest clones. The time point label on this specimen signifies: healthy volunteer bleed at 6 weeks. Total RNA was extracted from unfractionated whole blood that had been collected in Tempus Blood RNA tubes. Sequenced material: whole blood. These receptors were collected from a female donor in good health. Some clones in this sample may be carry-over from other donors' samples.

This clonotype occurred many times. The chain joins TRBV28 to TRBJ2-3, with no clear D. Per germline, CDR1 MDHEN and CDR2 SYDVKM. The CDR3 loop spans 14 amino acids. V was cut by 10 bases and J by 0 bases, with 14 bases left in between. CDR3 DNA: TGTGCCACCACGACCCCCCTTAGCACAGATACGCAGTATTTT. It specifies CATTTPLSTDTQYF.

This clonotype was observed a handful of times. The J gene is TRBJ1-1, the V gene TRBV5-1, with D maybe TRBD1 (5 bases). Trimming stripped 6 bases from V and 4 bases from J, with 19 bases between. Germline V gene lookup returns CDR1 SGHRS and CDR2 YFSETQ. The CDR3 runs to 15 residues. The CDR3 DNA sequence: TGCGCCAGCACCCTCACGGGGGATCGGATCACTGAAGCTTTCTTT. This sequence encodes CASTLTGDRITEAFF.

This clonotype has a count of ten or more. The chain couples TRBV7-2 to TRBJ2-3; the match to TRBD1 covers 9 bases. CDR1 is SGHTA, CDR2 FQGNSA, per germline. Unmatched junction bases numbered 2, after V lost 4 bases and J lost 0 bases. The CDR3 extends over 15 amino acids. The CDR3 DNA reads TGTGCCAGCAGCTATGACAGGGGGAGCACAGATACGCAGTATTTT. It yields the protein CASSYDRGSTDTQYF.

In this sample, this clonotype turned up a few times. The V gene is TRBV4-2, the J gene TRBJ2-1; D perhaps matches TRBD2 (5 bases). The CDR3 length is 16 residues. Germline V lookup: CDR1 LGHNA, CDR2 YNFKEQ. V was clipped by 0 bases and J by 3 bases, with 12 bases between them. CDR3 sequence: CASSQDVLGVYNEQFF. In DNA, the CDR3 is TGTGCCAGCAGCCAAGATGTGCTCGGGGTCTACAATGAGCAGTTCTTC.

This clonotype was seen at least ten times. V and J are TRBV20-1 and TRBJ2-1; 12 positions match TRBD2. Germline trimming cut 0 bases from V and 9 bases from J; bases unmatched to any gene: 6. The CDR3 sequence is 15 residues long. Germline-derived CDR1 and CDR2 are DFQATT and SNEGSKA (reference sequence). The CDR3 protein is CSARDRTSGMSEQFF. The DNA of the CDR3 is TGCAGTGCTAGAGATAGGACTAGCGGGATGAGTGAGCAGTTCTTC.

The CDR3 sequence is CATSDFSLVGPTYNEQFF. CDR3 DNA sequence: TGTGCCACCAGTGATTTCTCACTGGTGGGACCGACCTACAATGAGCAGTTCTTC. J is TRBJ2-1 and V is TRBV24-1; D possibly uses TRBD1 or TRBD2 (5 bases each). The CDR3 is made up of 18 amino acids. V lost 1 base, J lost 2 bases, and 17 bases lay in between. Germline loops: CDR1 KGHDR, CDR2 SFDVKD.

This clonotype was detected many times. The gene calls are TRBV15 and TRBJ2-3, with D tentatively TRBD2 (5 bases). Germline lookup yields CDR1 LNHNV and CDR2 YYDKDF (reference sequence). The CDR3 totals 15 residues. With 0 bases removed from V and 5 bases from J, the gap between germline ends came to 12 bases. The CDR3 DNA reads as TGTGCCACCAGCAGAGATTCTAGCCGGGGAGATACGCAGTATTTT. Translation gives CATSRDSSRGDTQYF. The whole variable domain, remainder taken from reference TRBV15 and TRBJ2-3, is DAMVIQNPRYQVTQFGKPVTLSCSQTLNHNVMYWYQQKSSQAPKLLFHYYDKDFNNEADTPDNFQSRRPNTSFCFLDIRSPGLGDTAMYLCATSRDSSRGDTQYFGPGTRLTVL.

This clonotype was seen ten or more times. CDR3 sequence reads: CASSFPGAKNIQYF. The CDR3 bases are TGTGCCAGCAGTTTCCCTGGGGCCAAAAACATTCAGTACTTC. This chain links TRBV12-3 or TRBV12-4 with TRBJ2-4, with D unresolved. The CDR3 spans 14 residues. V lost 3 bases to trimming and J lost 1 base, with 7 bases between them.

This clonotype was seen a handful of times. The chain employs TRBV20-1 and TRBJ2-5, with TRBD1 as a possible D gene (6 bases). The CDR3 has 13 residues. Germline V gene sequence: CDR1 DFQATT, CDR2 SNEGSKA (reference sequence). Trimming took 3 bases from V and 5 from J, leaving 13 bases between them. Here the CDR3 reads CSASPTGLETQYF. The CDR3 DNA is TGCAGTGCTAGCCCCACAGGGCTGGAGACCCAGTACTTC.

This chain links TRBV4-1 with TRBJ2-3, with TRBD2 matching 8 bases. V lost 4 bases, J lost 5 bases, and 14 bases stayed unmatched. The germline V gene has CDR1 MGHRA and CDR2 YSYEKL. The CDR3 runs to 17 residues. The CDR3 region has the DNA TGCGCCAGCAGCCTTCGACCGGGACTAGTGGAAGAAGATACGCAGTATTTT. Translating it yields CASSLRPGLVEEDTQYF.

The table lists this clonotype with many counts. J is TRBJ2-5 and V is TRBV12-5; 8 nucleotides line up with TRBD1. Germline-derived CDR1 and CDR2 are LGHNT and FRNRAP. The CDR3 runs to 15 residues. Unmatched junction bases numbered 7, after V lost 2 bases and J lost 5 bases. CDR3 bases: TGTGCTAGTGGTTTGCCGCAGGGGGCAGTTGAGACCCAGTACTTC. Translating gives CASGLPQGAVETQYF.

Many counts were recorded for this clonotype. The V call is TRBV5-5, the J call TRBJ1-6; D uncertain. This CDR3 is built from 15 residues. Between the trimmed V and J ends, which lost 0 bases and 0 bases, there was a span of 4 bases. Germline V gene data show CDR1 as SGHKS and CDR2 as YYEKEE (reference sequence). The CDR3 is CASSLASSYNSPLHF. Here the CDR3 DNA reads TGTGCCAGCAGCTTGGCAAGCTCCTATAATTCACCCCTCCACTTT.

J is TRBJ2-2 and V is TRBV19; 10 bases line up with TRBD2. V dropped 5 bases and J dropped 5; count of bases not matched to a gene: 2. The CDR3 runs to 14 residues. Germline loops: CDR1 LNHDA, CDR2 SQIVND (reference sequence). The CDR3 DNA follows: TGTGCCAGTAGTGCTAGCGGGAGAACCGGGGAGCTGTTTTTT. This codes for CASSASGRTGELFF.

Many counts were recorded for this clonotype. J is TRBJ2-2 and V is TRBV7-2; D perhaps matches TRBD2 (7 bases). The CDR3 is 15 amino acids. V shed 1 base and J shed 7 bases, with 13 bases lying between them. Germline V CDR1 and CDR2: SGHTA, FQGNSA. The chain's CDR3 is CASSLGSGGSGELFF. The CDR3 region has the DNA TGTGCCAGCAGCTTAGGATCGGGGGGCAGCGGGGAGCTGTTTTTT.

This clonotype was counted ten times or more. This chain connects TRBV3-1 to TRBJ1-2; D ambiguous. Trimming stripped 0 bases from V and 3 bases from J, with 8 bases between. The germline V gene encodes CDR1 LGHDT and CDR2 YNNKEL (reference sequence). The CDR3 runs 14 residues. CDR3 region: CASSQDRRDYGYTF. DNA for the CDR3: TGTGCCAGCAGCCAAGATCGCCGGGACTATGGCTACACCTTC.

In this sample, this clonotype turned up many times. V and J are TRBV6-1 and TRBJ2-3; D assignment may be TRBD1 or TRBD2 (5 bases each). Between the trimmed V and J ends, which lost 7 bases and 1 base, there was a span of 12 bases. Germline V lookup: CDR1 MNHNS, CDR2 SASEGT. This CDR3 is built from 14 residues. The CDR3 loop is CASKTAVGTDTQYF. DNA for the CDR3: TGTGCCAGCAAGACAGCGGTCGGCACAGATACGCAGTATTTT.

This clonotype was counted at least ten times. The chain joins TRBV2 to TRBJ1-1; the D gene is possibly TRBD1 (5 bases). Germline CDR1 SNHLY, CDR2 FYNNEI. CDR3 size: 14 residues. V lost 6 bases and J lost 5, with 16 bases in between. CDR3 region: CASRSDTWRTEAFF. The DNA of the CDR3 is TGTGCCAGCAGGTCGGACACTTGGAGGACTGAAGCTTTCTTT. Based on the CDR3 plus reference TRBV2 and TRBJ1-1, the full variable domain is EPEVTQTPSHQVTQMGQEVILRCVPISNHLYFYWYRQILGQKVEFLVSFYNNEISEKSEIFDDQFSVERPDGSNFTLKIRSTKLEDSAMYFCASRSDTWRTEAFFGQGTRLTVV.

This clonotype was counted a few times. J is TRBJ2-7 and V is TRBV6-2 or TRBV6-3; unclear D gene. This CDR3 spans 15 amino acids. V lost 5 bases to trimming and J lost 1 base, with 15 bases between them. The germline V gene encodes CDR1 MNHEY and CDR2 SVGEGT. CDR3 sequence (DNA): TGTGCCAGCAGTGGGTCGCGACCTAGTTCCTACGAGCAGTACTTC. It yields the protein CASSGSRPSSYEQYF.

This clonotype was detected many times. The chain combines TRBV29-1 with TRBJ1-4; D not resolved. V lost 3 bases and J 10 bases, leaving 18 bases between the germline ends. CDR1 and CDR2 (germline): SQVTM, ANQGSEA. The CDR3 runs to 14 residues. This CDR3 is CSVEIREGRGKLFF. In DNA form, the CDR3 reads TGCAGCGTTGAGATTCGGGAGGGTCGGGGAAAACTGTTTTTT. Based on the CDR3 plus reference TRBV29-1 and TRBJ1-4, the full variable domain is SAVISQKPSRDICQRGTSLTIQCQVDSQVTMMFWYRQQPGQSLTLIATANQGSEATYESGFVIDKFPISRPNLTFSTLTVSNMSPEDSSIYLCSVEIREGRGKLFFGSGTQLSVL.